Following are 20 T cell receptor beta chains from one sample sequenced in a study of beta chain features in type 1 diabetes (dated by TCRdb to about 2018). The protocol used for the library was the immunoSEQ multiplex PCR assay. The entire isolated RNA was reverse transcribed using the High Capacity cDNA Reverse Transcription Kit, and thus expressed TCRB transcripts were sequenced. TCRdb's version of the immuneACCESS table is confined to in-frame rearrangements and falls short of the full clone set. An unresolved V gene accounts for under half of the shortfall where checked; the remainder is of unknown origin. Recorded for this sample are roughly 240,000 clones; 14% of them occurred a single time. Jointly, the top ten make up about 0.027% of the sample. Material for sequencing was naive CD4+ T cells from blood. What this sample's cell subset or site label stands for: true naive CD4+ T cells. These receptors were obtained from a woman between 40 and 55 years old in good health.

V and J are TRBV7-2 and TRBJ2-7, with TRBD1 matching 9 bases. Germline loops: CDR1 SGHTA, CDR2 FQGNSA. V shed 4 bases, J shed 3 bases, and the junction held 10 bases outside the gene matches. CDR3 length: 16 residues. The CDR3 DNA follows: TGTGCCAGCAGCTCACCCTTTCCGGGACAGGGCTACGAGCAGTACTTC. This encodes CASSSPFPGQGYEQYF.

This clone was detected only a few times. This CDR3 reads CASSPESREQYF. CDR3 bases: TGTGCCAGCAGCCCCGAGTCTCGGGAGCAGTACTTC. The chain employs TRBV7-2 and TRBJ2-7; D is unclear. The CDR3 runs to 12 residues. With 5 bases removed from V and 7 bases from J, the gap between germline ends came to 12 bases. The germline gives CDR1 SGHTA, CDR2 FQGNSA.

This clone was picked up a small number of times. This chain uses TRBV5-1 with TRBJ1-2; 9 positions match TRBD1. Trimming took 4 bases from V and 7 from J; bases not matched to a gene: 8. This CDR3 contains 14 residues. Germline V lookup: CDR1 SGHRS, CDR2 YFSETQ. CDR3 sequence reads: CASSMDRGPRGYTF. The CDR3 coding sequence is TGCGCCAGCAGCATGGACAGGGGTCCCCGTGGCTACACCTTC.

The V call is TRBV2, the J call TRBJ1-2; D not resolved. Trimming removed 9 bases from V and 4 bases from J, with 15 bases in between. Germline loops: CDR1 SNHLY, CDR2 FYNNEI. The CDR3 is 13 residues long. As DNA, the CDR3 is TGTGCCAGTATTAATTCGGCGGTCTATGGCTACACCTTC. Amino acid sequence: CASINSAVYGYTF.

This clone was counted a few times. This rearrangement joins TRBV18 to TRBJ2-3; 10 bases are a match to TRBD2. Germline CDR1 reads KGHSH; CDR2 reads LQKENI. V dropped 1 base and J dropped 2; count of bases not matched to a gene: 6. This CDR3 comprises 17 residues. The CDR3 bases are TGTGCCAGCTCACCACTGGCAACTAGCGGGGCCACAGATACGCAGTATTTT. It is translated as CASSPLATSGATDTQYF.

This clone was observed a handful of times. The gene calls are TRBV19 and TRBJ1-5; a weak D match, TRBD1 (5 bases). Between the trimmed V and J ends, which lost 3 bases and 6 bases, there was a span of 9 bases. CDR1 and CDR2 from the germline V gene are LNHDA and SQIVND (reference sequence). The CDR3 has 13 amino acids. The DNA of the CDR3 is TGTGCCAGTAGTATCCAGGGCCCTCAGCCCCAGCATTTT. Amino acid sequence: CASSIQGPQPQHF.

The chain carries TRBV7-9 and TRBJ2-3; D is possibly TRBD1 (6 bases). Germline CDR1 and CDR2: SEHNR and FQNEAQ (reference sequence). This CDR3 has 16 amino acids. The V end was cut by 4 bases, the J end by 0 bases, with 14 bases between. CDR3 sequence: CASSSTGSLSTDTQYF. In nucleotides, the CDR3 is TGTGCCAGCAGCTCAACAGGGTCCCTCAGCACAGATACGCAGTATTTT.

The chain joins TRBV5-6 to TRBJ2-2; D unresolved. In germline, CDR1 is SGHDT, CDR2 YYEEEE. The CDR3 sequence is 13 residues long. The V and J ends lost 1 base and 4 bases respectively, with 5 bases between them. CDR3 residues: CASSLQITGELFF. DNA for the CDR3: TGTGCCAGCAGCTTGCAGATCACCGGGGAGCTGTTTTTT.

V usage is TRBV5-6 and J usage is TRBJ1-1; 8 bases match TRBD1. The V gene's germline CDR1 is SGHDT and CDR2 YYEEEE. This CDR3 has 14 amino acids. V shed 2 bases and J 10 bases; nucleotides not matched to a gene: 10. The CDR3 region has the DNA TGTGCCAGCAGCTTTGGACAGGGAAAAATACGAGCTTTCTTT. Encoded protein: CASSFGQGKIRAFF.

This clone showed up just a few times. The V gene is TRBV4-1, the J gene TRBJ1-2; a weak D match, TRBD1 (5 bases). Germline loops: CDR1 MGHRA, CDR2 YSYEKL. The CDR3 is 12 residues long. V lost 1 base and J lost 7, with 7 bases in between. DNA of the CDR3: TGCGCCAGCAGCCAAGGGGGGGGTGGCTACACCTTC. Protein sequence: CASSQGGGGYTF.

The chain combines TRBV6-5 with TRBJ2-7; possible D gene TRBD2, 6 bases. The V gene's germline CDR1 is MNHEY and CDR2 SVGAGI. The V and J ends lost 6 bases and 0 bases respectively, with 15 bases between them. The CDR3 sequence is 15 residues long. In nucleotides, the CDR3 is TGTGCCAGCAGGCGCCCTAGCGTTATCTCCTACGAGCAGTACTTC. As protein: CASRRPSVISYEQYF.

This clone was counted between two and nine times. V gene TRBV5-6 combines with J gene TRBJ2-1; TRBD1 might be the D (5 bases). CDR3 length: 16 amino acids. From germline, CDR1 is SGHDT and CDR2 YYEEEE. V was pared by 0 bases and J by 6 bases, with 16 bases between. The CDR3 DNA reads TGTGCCAGCAGCTTGGAGGAGAGGACAACCTTCAATGAGCAGTTCTTC. As protein: CASSLEERTTFNEQFF.

This clone was seen a few times. The chain combines TRBV6-4 with TRBJ1-5, with D maybe TRBD1 (5 bases). CDR1 and CDR2 (germline): MRHNA, SNTAGT. Trimming left V 6 bases short and J 7 bases short, with 16 bases between. The CDR3 is made up of 14 amino acids. CDR3 DNA sequence: TGTGCCAGCAGCCCGCGGTCGGGGGAGCAGCCCCAGCATTTT. Amino acid sequence: CASSPRSGEQPQHF.

The chain employs TRBV6-5 and TRBJ1-2; no reliable D call. The germline gives CDR1 MNHEY, CDR2 SVGAGI. This CDR3 is 14 amino acids long. V lost 2 bases and J 4 bases, leaving 11 bases between the germline ends. The CDR3 coding sequence is TGTGCCAGCAGTTACGAGAGAGAATCCTATGGCTACACCTTC. As protein: CASSYERESYGYTF.

This clone was detected only a few times. The chain recombines TRBV7-9 with TRBJ2-3, with D perhaps matching TRBD1 (6 bases). The V gene's germline CDR1 is SEHNR and CDR2 FQNEAQ (reference sequence). The V and J ends lost 5 bases and 0 bases respectively, with 9 bases between them. The CDR3 covers 14 residues. Written as DNA, the CDR3 is TGTGCCAGCAGCCCGGACAGTAGCACAGATACGCAGTATTTT. Translating it yields CASSPDSSTDTQYF.

The chain is built from TRBV6-1 and TRBJ2-2; D call uncertain. Trimming removed 6 bases at V and 4 bases at J, with 6 bases between. Germline CDR1 reads MNHNS; CDR2 reads SASEGT. The CDR3 has 12 amino acids. The CDR3 loop is CASSVSTGELFF. In DNA, the CDR3 is TGTGCCAGCAGCGTCTCCACCGGGGAGCTGTTTTTT.

This clone was detected a few times. The rearrangement joins TRBV5-1 to TRBJ1-2; D uncertain. This CDR3 region has 12 residues. V lost 0 bases and J lost 4, with 4 bases in between. Germline loops: CDR1 SGHRS, CDR2 YFSETQ. The CDR3: CASSLGSYGYTF. The CDR3 DNA sequence: TGCGCCAGCAGCTTGGGCAGCTATGGCTACACCTTC.

The chain has TRBV5-8 and TRBJ1-2; 8 nucleotides match TRBD1. V gave up 6 bases and J gave up 4 bases; unmatched junction bases: 5. CDR3 length: 13 residues. Germline V gene data show CDR1 as SGHTS and CDR2 as YDEGEE. CDR3 loop: CASTPQGAYGYTF. CDR3 DNA: TGTGCCAGCACCCCCCAGGGGGCCTATGGCTACACCTTC.

This clone has just a few counts. The chain joins TRBV9 to TRBJ2-3, with 7 positions matching TRBD2. This CDR3 spans 14 amino acids. Germline CDR1 SGDLS, CDR2 YYNGEE. After removal of 3 bases from V and 4 bases from J, the junction contained 5 bases not matched to a gene. The CDR3, as DNA: TGTGCCAGCAGCGCCGGACTAGTGGCAGATACGCAGTATTTT. It is translated as CASSAGLVADTQYF. The variable domain in full, completed from reference TRBV9 and TRBJ2-3, reads DSGVTQTPKHLITATGQRVTLRCSPRSGDLSVYWYQQSLDQGLQFLIQYYNGEERAKGNILERFSAQQFPDLHSELNLSSLELGDSALYFCASSAGLVADTQYFGPGTRLTVL.

The chain links TRBV5-4 to TRBJ1-6; TRBD1 aligns across 11 bases. With V trimmed by 3 bases and J by 10 bases, 9 bases remained unmatched. Germline CDR1 and CDR2: SGHNT and YYREEE (reference sequence). CDR3 size: 16 residues. CDR3: CASSSDRGRPGSPLHF. The CDR3 coding sequence is TGTGCCAGCAGCTCGGACAGGGGGCGCCCGGGCTCACCCCTCCACTTT. The complete variable domain, with remaining parts taken from reference TRBV5-4 and TRBJ1-6, reads ETGVTQSPTHLIKTRGQQVTLRCSSQSGHNTVSWYQQALGQGPQFIFQYYREEENGRGNFPPRFSGLQFPNYSSELNVNALELDDSALYLCASSSDRGRPGSPLHFGNGTRLTVT.